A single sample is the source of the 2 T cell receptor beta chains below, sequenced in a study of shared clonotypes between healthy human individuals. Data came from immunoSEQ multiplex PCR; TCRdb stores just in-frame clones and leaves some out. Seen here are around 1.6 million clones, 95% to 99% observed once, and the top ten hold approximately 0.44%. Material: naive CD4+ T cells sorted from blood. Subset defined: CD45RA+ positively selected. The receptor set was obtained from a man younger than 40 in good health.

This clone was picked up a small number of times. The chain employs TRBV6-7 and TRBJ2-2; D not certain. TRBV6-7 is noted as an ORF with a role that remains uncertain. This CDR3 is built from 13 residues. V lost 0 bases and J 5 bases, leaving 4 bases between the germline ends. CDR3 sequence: CASSYSRTGELFF. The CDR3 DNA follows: TGTGCCAGCAGTTACTCACGGACCGGGGAGCTGTTTTTT.

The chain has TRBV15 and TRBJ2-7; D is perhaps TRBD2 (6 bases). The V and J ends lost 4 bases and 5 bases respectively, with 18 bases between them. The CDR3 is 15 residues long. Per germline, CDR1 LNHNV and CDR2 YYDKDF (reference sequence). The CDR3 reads CATSKFPGDLNEQYF. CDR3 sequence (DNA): TGTGCCACCAGCAAATTCCCGGGAGACCTCAACGAGCAGTACTTC.